This entry features one T cell receptor (beta chain) sequence. No antigen is known for it. Trimming cost V 1 base and J 6 bases, with 10 bases left between them. This CDR3 is 14 amino acids long. Per germline, CDR1 SEHNR and CDR2 FQNEAQ (reference sequence). These data come from a study of shared clonotypes between healthy human individuals. For the study at large: Each donor contributed plates that comprised three CD4 naive, three CD4 memory, two CD8 naive and one CD8 memory. General study results and limits: Of the naive CD4 clonotypes, about 5% were shared across several donors.

Naivety among CD8 cells was defined by CD45RO negativity and positive CCR7 selection, thereby excluding terminally differentiated effector memory CD45RA+ cells. TCRdb's table, derived via immunoSEQ multiplex PCR, lists solely in-frame clones and lacks some. The sample lists about 580,000 clones; about 98% were seen once. The clonotype originates from a man between 25 and 39 years old in good health. The chain carries TRBV7-9 and TRBJ2-1; a possible D gene is TRBD1 (6 bases). The sample consisted of naive CD8+ T cells sorted from blood. CDR3 nucleotide sequence: TGTGCCAGCAGCTTAGGAGGGGGTCCCAATGAGCAGTTCTTC. It is translated as CASSLGGGPNEQFF.